These 20 T cell receptor beta chains share one sample of origin, sequenced in a study of breast tumors, draining lymph nodes, adjacent tissues. Axillary draining lymph nodes of breast cancer patients supplied the node samples. Each CDR3 protein is one row after TCRdb ran MiXCR on the multiplex PCR reads. The repertoire has 100,000 to 150,000 distinct CDR3 sequences, about 22% of them found once; the top ten carry roughly 2.7%. Input material: axillary lymph node tissue. The source is a female donor with breast cancer. Some clones in this sample may be carry-over from other donors' samples.

This clonotype was counted ten times or more. V gene TRBV7-2 combines with J gene TRBJ2-7; D tentatively reads TRBD1 or TRBD2 (7 bases each). V gave up 3 bases and J gave up 4 bases, with 13 bases separating them. This CDR3 comprises 14 residues. Germline V gene lookup returns CDR1 SGHTA and CDR2 FQGNSA. The CDR3 sequence: CASSFQGGPYEQYF. CDR3 DNA: TGTGCCAGCAGCTTCCAGGGGGGGCCATACGAGCAGTACTTC.

In this sample, this clonotype turned up many times. CDR3 coding DNA: TGCGCCAGCAGCTCGGTGACAGGCTCCTACGAGCAGTACTTC. This translates into CASSSVTGSYEQYF. This chain connects TRBV5-1 to TRBJ2-7, with TRBD1 as a possible D gene (6 bases). The CDR3 length is 14 residues. Germline-derived CDR1 and CDR2 are SGHRS and YFSETQ. V lost 3 bases and J lost 0, with 10 bases in between.

The J gene is TRBJ2-1, the V gene TRBV6-5; 12 nucleotides align to TRBD2. Trimming at V came to 4 bases and at J to 3 bases, leaving 4 bases not matched to a gene. The CDR3 totals 16 residues. Germline V lookup: CDR1 MNHEY, CDR2 SVGAGI. As DNA, the CDR3 is TGTGCCAGCAGTTCCTTGACTAGCGGGAGCTACAATGAGCAGTTCTTC. Protein product: CASSSLTSGSYNEQFF.

This clonotype was recorded many times. V gene TRBV20-1 combines with J gene TRBJ2-7; tentatively, D is TRBD2 (6 bases). Trimming removed 3 bases from V and 4 bases from J, with 13 bases in between. Per the germline V gene, CDR1 is DFQATT and CDR2 is SNEGSKA (reference sequence). CDR3 length equals 13 residues. In DNA, the CDR3 is TGCAGTGCTAGCCGGGAGACTGGATACGAGCAGTACTTC. It yields the protein CSASRETGYEQYF.

This clonotype was counted at least ten times. This chain joins TRBV4-2 and TRBJ2-1; 7 positions agree with TRBD2. The V and J ends lost 0 bases and 3 bases, in that order; junction bases with no gene match: 5. The germline CDR1 and CDR2 sequences are LGHNA and YNFKEQ. This CDR3 comprises 16 residues. The CDR3 sequence: CASSQESGNSYNEQFF. In DNA, the CDR3 is TGTGCCAGCAGCCAAGAAAGCGGGAACAGCTACAATGAGCAGTTCTTC.

This clonotype was detected once. V usage is TRBV19 and J usage is TRBJ2-2; D gene uncertain. The V gene's germline CDR1 is LNHDA and CDR2 SQIVND (reference sequence). V dropped 0 bases and J dropped 8 bases, with 7 bases sitting between them. There are 13 residues in the CDR3. CDR3 amino acids: CASSIDWVGELFF. In DNA, the CDR3 is TGTGCCAGTAGTATAGACTGGGTGGGGGAGCTGTTTTTT.

The J gene is TRBJ2-5, the V gene TRBV20-1; D may be TRBD2 (7 bases). The CDR3 totals 12 residues. V shed 7 bases and J shed 5 bases, with 14 bases lying between them. The germline V gene encodes CDR1 DFQATT and CDR2 SNEGSKA (reference sequence). In DNA form, the CDR3 reads TGCAGTGGGGGGGGGGGCCGGGAGACCCAGTACTTC. It yields the protein CSGGGGRETQYF.

This clonotype was seen ten or more times. The chain links TRBV5-1 to TRBJ1-4; D not certain. The CDR3 runs 16 residues. Per germline, CDR1 SGHRS and CDR2 YFSETQ. The germline V and J ends were trimmed by 0 bases and 4 bases, with 13 bases remaining between them. The CDR3 loop reads CASSLGGLRSNEKLFF. CDR3 bases: TGCGCCAGCAGCTTGGGAGGATTGCGAAGTAATGAAAAACTGTTTTTT.

Turning to this clonotype: A much larger clone is a single base away; this may be a read error. This sequence joins TRBV20-1 and TRBJ2-7, with D unclear. Looked up from germline, CDR1 is DFQATT and CDR2 is SNEGSKA (reference sequence). CDR3 length: 14 residues. V lost 0 bases, J lost 5 bases, and 14 bases lay in between. The CDR3 bases are TGCAGTGCTAGAGATGGGCTAGTGGGAAACGAGCAGTACTTC. This codes for CSARDGLVGNEQYF.

The chain couples TRBV19 to TRBJ2-7; 8 bases align to TRBD1. Germline V gene lookup returns CDR1 LNHDA and CDR2 SQIVND (reference sequence). With 3 bases clipped from V and 2 bases from J, the junction kept 9 bases outside the gene matches. This CDR3 is 16 amino acids long. The CDR3 spells CASSIRTGTPAYEQYF. The CDR3, as DNA: TGTGCCAGTAGTATCCGGACAGGGACACCTGCCTACGAGCAGTACTTC.

This clonotype was seen ten or more times. The chain recombines TRBV6-6 with TRBJ1-5; possibly TRBD1 for D (5 bases). The length of the CDR3 is 15 residues. Germline V gives CDR1 MNHNY, CDR2 SVGAGI (reference sequence). The germline V and J ends were trimmed by 2 bases and 7 bases, with 15 bases remaining between them. The chain's CDR3 is CASSYGAYQGQPQHF. The CDR3 DNA is TGTGCCAGCAGTTACGGGGCTTATCAAGGACAGCCCCAGCATTTT.

This clonotype occurred many times. This rearrangement joins TRBV4-1 to TRBJ1-6; no firm D call. V lost 3 bases, J lost 4 bases, and 7 bases lay in between. Looked up from germline, CDR1 is MGHRA and CDR2 is YSYEKL. The CDR3 is 14 residues long. This CDR3 is CASSQTPYNSPLHF. Here the CDR3 DNA reads TGCGCCAGCAGCCAGACACCGTATAATTCACCCCTCCACTTT.

This clonotype was detected ten times or more. This chain joins TRBV6-5 and TRBJ2-7, with 9 nucleotides matching TRBD1. CDR3 length: 14 residues. V was clipped by 2 bases and J by 3 bases; unmatched bases: 2. Germline V gene sequence: CDR1 MNHEY, CDR2 SVGAGI. CDR3 amino acids: CASSYDRGNYEQYF. In nucleotides, the CDR3 is TGTGCCAGCAGTTACGACAGGGGGAACTACGAGCAGTACTTC.

This clonotype was counted at least ten times. The rearrangement links TRBV2 to TRBJ1-4; no clear D. V gave up 8 bases and J gave up 8 bases, with 9 bases separating them. The CDR3 runs 11 residues. Germline V gives CDR1 SNHLY, CDR2 FYNNEI. The CDR3 is CASGREEKLFF. In nucleotides, the CDR3 is TGTGCCAGCGGGCGGGAGGAAAAACTGTTTTTT.

This clonotype has ten or more counts. The CDR3 is CASSQGSGQTYEQYF. In DNA form, the CDR3 reads TGTGCCAGCAGCCAAGGGTCGGGACAGACCTACGAGCAGTACTTC. This chain links TRBV4-2 with TRBJ2-7, with 7 bases that match TRBD1. J was trimmed by 2 bases and V by 1 base; bases with no gene match: 5. The CDR3 totals 15 residues. Germline CDR1 is LGHNA and CDR2 is YNFKEQ.

This clonotype was seen at least ten times. DNA for the CDR3: TGTGCCAGCAGCGGATGGGGGTACGAGCAGTACTTC. It specifies CASSGWGYEQYF. The gene calls are TRBV5-8 and TRBJ2-7; D possibly uses TRBD1 or TRBD2 (5 bases each). V was cut by 4 bases and J by 4 bases, with 9 bases left in between. CDR1 is SGHTS and CDR2 is YDEGEE in the germline V gene. CDR3 size: 12 residues.

This clonotype was detected many times. The chain is built from TRBV27 and TRBJ2-1, with 7 bases identical to TRBD2. CDR3 length: 15 residues. CDR1 and CDR2 from the germline V gene are MNHEY and SMNVEV (reference sequence). V lost 5 bases to trimming and J lost 0 bases; unmatched junction nucleotides: 4. The CDR3 spells CASSQWTSSYNEQFF. The DNA for the CDR3 is TGTGCCAGCAGTCAGTGGACTAGCTCCTACAATGAGCAGTTCTTC.

Comment on this clonotype: Mismatch with germline at one junction end may stem from a read error. The chain is built from TRBV6-6 and TRBJ2-7, with 8 bases fitting TRBD2. In germline, CDR1 is MNHNY, CDR2 SVGAGI (reference sequence). The CDR3 is 16 amino acids. In DNA form, the CDR3 reads TGTGCCAGCCCACCCACCGCCGGACTAGCAAACTACGGGCAGTACTTC. Its protein is CASPPTAGLANYGQYF.

This clonotype has at least ten counts. V and J are TRBV6-5 and TRBJ2-1; the D gene could be TRBD1 or TRBD2 (5 bases each). Germline CDR1 is MNHEY and CDR2 is SVGAGI. This CDR3 is built from 16 residues. The V and J ends lost 6 bases and 2 bases respectively, with 17 bases between them. CDR3 bases: TGTGCCAGCAGCCTGGGTCCGGGACGAGCCTACAATGAGCAGTTCTTC. Amino acid sequence: CASSLGPGRAYNEQFF.

A note on this clonotype: Mismatch with germline at one junction end may stem from a read error. The chain has TRBV7-7 and TRBJ1-2; D unresolved. The V gene's germline CDR1 is SSHAT and CDR2 FNYEAQ (reference sequence). This CDR3 contains 17 residues. The DNA for the CDR3 is TGTGCTAGCAGCTCCGCCCCACACAGAAGGCTGAACTATGGCTACACCTTC. Amino acid sequence: CASSSAPHRRLNYGYTF.